This T cell receptor beta chain was captured by sequencing in a study of blood T cell repertoires in COVID-19. Study-wide context: PBMCs, B-cell-depleted T cells, or T cells provided the cDNA or gDNA that made up the material.

Original processing notes: Scientists estimated how many nucleated cells there were by amplifying reference gene primers. Clones were read by immunoSEQ multiplex PCR, and TCRdb kept only the in-frame ones, dropping some. That table furnishes V, J and clone size, whereas the DNA furnished D and trimming. The data show 140,000 to 150,000 clones, roughly four fifths seen once. There are 13 residues in the CDR3. Germline V gene sequence: CDR1 MNHEY, CDR2 SVGAGI. V dropped 10 bases and J dropped 1; count of bases not matched to a gene: 3. Sequencing was done on a sample of peripheral blood. This TCR came from a human donor with acute or convalescent COVID-19. The donor label of this sample is uncertain. The chain is built from TRBV6-5 and TRBJ2-2; 7 bases match TRBD1. CDR3 protein: CATHRGNTGELFF. As DNA, the CDR3 is TGTGCCACTCACAGGGGGAACACCGGGGAGCTGTTTTTT.